The 26 T cell receptor beta chains reported below all come from one sample, sequenced in a study of identical twins (TCRdb year 2016). Library generation was performed with 5' RACE. The instrument was an Illumina HiSeq 2000. Using fastp at Q25 and MiXCR, TCRdb reprocessed the public reads and kept productive beta chains. Rows with one shared CDR3 protein collapse into an entry with the most common genes and DNA. For this sample there are fewer than 250,000 distinct CDR3 sequences; around 8.1% appear just once. The ten largest clones capture approximately 2% of the sample. The same sample was also studied in work on yellow fever vaccine responses in identical twins.

The sequenced material came from memory (CD45RO+) T cells sorted from blood. The cell subset or site label of this sample denotes: CD45RO+ enriched T cells. Receptor source: a woman between 18 and 29 years old in good health.

This chain connects TRBV5-1 to TRBJ2-2; D is ambiguous. With 0 bases removed from V and 4 bases from J, the gap between germline ends came to 10 bases. The CDR3 runs to 15 residues. The germline V gene encodes CDR1 SGHRS and CDR2 YFSETQ. As DNA, the CDR3 is TGCGCCAGCAGCTTGGGGTGGCCGATCACCGGGGAGCTGTTTTTT. This translates into CASSLGWPITGELFF.

This clonotype was observed many times. V and J are TRBV6-1 and TRBJ2-7, with 9 bases aligning to TRBD1. CDR3 size: 15 residues. Germline CDR1 MNHNS, CDR2 SASEGT. Trimming took 5 bases from V and 4 from J; bases not matched to a gene: 9. The CDR3 loop reads CASSRSGTGSYEQYF. The CDR3 DNA follows: TGTGCCAGCAGTCGATCCGGGACAGGGAGTTACGAGCAGTACTTC.

The chain links TRBV5-1 to TRBJ1-5, with D unresolved. Germline V CDR1 and CDR2: SGHRS, YFSETQ. This CDR3 has 15 residues. The V end lost 8 bases, the J end lost 4 bases, and 19 bases lay between the germline ends. The DNA for the CDR3 is TGCGCCAGGATTACTATAAAAACCAGGAATCAGCCCCAGCATTTT. Translation gives CARITIKTRNQPQHF.

This clonotype was seen at least ten times. Written as DNA, the CDR3 is TGTGCCACCAGTGATTCTCGACAGGGGGCTCAGGATACGCAGTATTTT. As protein: CATSDSRQGAQDTQYF. The chain links TRBV24-1 to TRBJ2-3; TRBD1 agrees at 10 bases. Germline V lookup: CDR1 KGHDR, CDR2 SFDVKD. This CDR3 comprises 16 residues. V shed 2 bases and J 6 bases; nucleotides not matched to a gene: 7.

This clonotype showed up many times. The gene calls are TRBV7-9 and TRBJ1-1; D gene unclear. Trimming removed 2 bases at V and 6 bases at J, with 10 bases between. CDR1 is SEHNR, CDR2 FQNEAQ, per germline (reference sequence). CDR3 length: 13 amino acids. DNA for the CDR3: TGTGCCAGCAGCTTACCACAACAGTCTGAAGCTTTCTTT. Amino acid sequence: CASSLPQQSEAFF.

V usage is TRBV28 and J usage is TRBJ2-1; 8 bases fit TRBD2. From germline, CDR1 is MDHEN and CDR2 SYDVKM. V shed 5 bases, J shed 10 bases, and the junction held 4 bases outside the gene matches. The CDR3 consists of 12 residues. The CDR3 DNA follows: TGTGCCAGCAGTGCGGGGGGCTGGGAGCAGTTCTTC. Its translation is CASSAGGWEQFF.

The V call is TRBV3-1, the J call TRBJ2-4, with no clear D. The germline V gene encodes CDR1 LGHDT and CDR2 YNNKEL (reference sequence). The CDR3 contains 16 residues. V was trimmed by 1 base and J by 0 bases, leaving 10 bases between them. CDR3 sequence (DNA): TGTGCCAGCAGCCAAGGAAGGGTCCTAGCCAAAAACATTCAGTACTTC. Translation: CASSQGRVLAKNIQYF.

Many counts were recorded for this clonotype. This rearrangement joins TRBV29-1 to TRBJ2-5; 13 positions match TRBD2. This CDR3 spans 15 amino acids. The V segment lost 3 bases and the J segment 4 bases; nucleotides outside the gene matches: 5. The germline gives CDR1 SQVTM, CDR2 ANQGSEA. The CDR3 loop is CSVELLAGGSETQYF. The CDR3 DNA reads TGCAGCGTTGAGTTACTAGCGGGGGGGTCAGAGACCCAGTACTTC.

This clonotype was seen at least ten times. The V and J genes are TRBV7-2 and TRBJ2-1, with D perhaps being TRBD1 or TRBD2 (5 bases each). Trimming pared 2 bases from V and 2 bases from J, leaving 13 bases between. Looked up from germline, CDR1 is SGHTA and CDR2 is FQGNSA. The CDR3 runs to 16 residues. CDR3 amino acids: CASSLSGQGAYNEQFF. For the CDR3, the DNA is TGTGCCAGCAGCTTATCGGGGCAGGGTGCCTACAATGAGCAGTTCTTC. The full variable domain, its missing parts supplied by reference TRBV7-2 and TRBJ2-1, is GAGVSQSPSNKVTEKGKDVELRCDPISGHTALYWYRQSLGQGLEFLIYFQGNSAPDKSGLPSDRFSAERTGGSVSTLTIQRTQQEDSAVYLCASSLSGQGAYNEQFFGPGTRLTVL.

The J gene is TRBJ2-5, the V gene TRBV24-1; 7 nucleotides agree with TRBD1. The CDR3 is 13 amino acids. Germline V lookup: CDR1 KGHDR, CDR2 SFDVKD. V lost 7 bases and J lost 7; bases outside the gene matches: 8. CDR3 amino acids: CATSLTGLGTQYF. Here the CDR3 DNA reads TGTGCCACCAGCCTGACAGGGCTCGGGACCCAGTACTTC.

This clonotype was picked up a small number of times. This rearrangement joins TRBV4-2 to TRBJ2-1; D is uncertain. Germline CDR1 reads LGHNA; CDR2 reads YNFKEQ. The CDR3 is 16 amino acids. V was trimmed by 1 base and J by 0 bases, leaving 10 bases between them. Written as DNA, the CDR3 is TGTGCCAGCAGCCAAGGAGCGAAAAGCTCCTACAATGAGCAGTTCTTC. The encoded protein is CASSQGAKSSYNEQFF.

This clonotype was detected many times. The chain uses TRBV3-1 and TRBJ2-1; D is unresolved. This CDR3 is built from 17 residues. The germline V and J ends were trimmed by 4 bases and 6 bases, with 22 bases remaining between them. Germline V gene sequence: CDR1 LGHDT, CDR2 YNNKEL (reference sequence). The CDR3 loop is CASSLLGRIVSVNEQFF. CDR3 bases: TGTGCCAGCAGCCTTTTAGGACGCATAGTTTCAGTCAATGAGCAGTTCTTC.

This clonotype appeared a few times. This chain links TRBV7-9 with TRBJ1-2; a possible D gene is TRBD1 (6 bases). Between the trimmed V and J ends, which lost 2 bases and 4 bases, there was a span of 11 bases. Germline V lookup: CDR1 SEHNR, CDR2 FQNEAQ (reference sequence). The length of the CDR3 is 14 residues. The DNA of the CDR3 is TGTGCCAGCAGCTTATCAGGGGTTGGCTATGGCTACACCTTC. Encoded protein: CASSLSGVGYGYTF. Drawing the rest from reference TRBV7-9 and TRBJ1-2, the complete variable domain is DTGVSQNPRHKITKRGQNVTFRCDPISEHNRLYWYRQTLGQGPEFLTYFQNEAQLEKSRLLSDRFSAERPKGSFSTLEIQRTEQGDSAMYLCASSLSGVGYGYTFGSGTRLTVV.

This clonotype turned up a few times. The chain is built from TRBV12-3 or TRBV12-4 and TRBJ2-7; no clear D gene. This CDR3 spans 12 amino acids. Trimming shortened V by 8 bases and J by 4 bases, and 12 bases separated the two germline ends. The chain's CDR3 is CASRDNRYEQYF. The CDR3 bases are TGTGCCAGCCGCGATAACCGGTACGAGCAGTACTTC.

The genes are TRBV4-3 and TRBJ2-5, with 12 nucleotides matching TRBD2. The CDR3 runs to 16 residues. J gave up 7 bases and V 0 bases, and 6 bases lay outside the gene matches. Germline CDR1 and CDR2: LGHNA and YSLEER. The chain's CDR3 is CASSQDRLAGGGTQYF. CDR3 in DNA: TGCGCCAGCAGCCAAGATCGCCTAGCGGGAGGGGGGACCCAGTACTTC.

The J gene is TRBJ2-3, the V gene TRBV9; D call uncertain. The CDR3 loop spans 14 amino acids. The V end lost 6 bases, the J end lost 2 bases, and 13 bases lay between the germline ends. Germline V CDR1 and CDR2: SGDLS, YYNGEE. The CDR3 sequence: CASNWGSATDTQYF. The DNA for the CDR3 is TGTGCCAGCAATTGGGGTTCGGCCACAGATACGCAGTATTTT.

The gene calls are TRBV29-1 and TRBJ2-1, with a weak D call TRBD1 (5 bases). From germline, CDR1 is SQVTM and CDR2 ANQGSEA. The CDR3 is 11 residues long. V lost 7 bases to trimming and J lost 6 bases, with 10 bases between them. CDR3 DNA: TGCAGCGCCAGGGCCGGCAATGAGCAGTTCTTC. Translation gives CSARAGNEQFF.

This clonotype has just a few counts. This sequence joins TRBV7-9 and TRBJ2-7; D gene uncertain. This CDR3 has 14 residues. V lost 5 bases, J lost 3 bases, and 14 bases lay in between. Germline-derived CDR1 and CDR2 are SEHNR and FQNEAQ (reference sequence). This CDR3 is CASSQPGRLYEQYF. CDR3 DNA: TGTGCCAGCAGCCAACCTGGGCGTCTCTACGAGCAGTACTTC.

The table lists this clonotype with many counts. The rearrangement uses TRBV3-1 and TRBJ1-5; the D is unclear. The CDR3 is 12 residues long. The V end lost 3 bases, the J end lost 4 bases, and 4 bases lay between the germline ends. The V gene's germline CDR1 is LGHDT and CDR2 YNNKEL (reference sequence). Here the CDR3 reads CASSHLNQPQHF. The CDR3 DNA follows: TGTGCCAGCAGCCACCTGAATCAGCCCCAGCATTTT.

The J gene is TRBJ2-1, the V gene TRBV6-1; perhaps TRBD2 as D (6 bases). In germline, CDR1 is MNHNS, CDR2 SASEGT. Trimming left V 7 bases short and J 0 bases short, with 16 bases between. This CDR3 region has 16 residues. The CDR3 is CASIGGRERSYNEQFF. CDR3 sequence (DNA): TGTGCCAGCATTGGGGGACGGGAGCGCTCCTACAATGAGCAGTTCTTC.

This clonotype has just a few counts. The J gene is TRBJ2-1, the V gene TRBV11-3; 8 nucleotides line up with TRBD2. V lost 1 base to trimming and J lost 9 bases; unmatched junction nucleotides: 5. Germline V lookup: CDR1 SGHNT, CDR2 YENEEA. The CDR3 totals 14 residues. CDR3 in DNA: TGTGCCAGCAGCTTAGGAGATACTAGCGGTGAGCAGTTCTTC. As protein: CASSLGDTSGEQFF. The whole variable domain, remainder taken from reference TRBV11-3 and TRBJ2-1, is EAGVVQSPRYKIIEKKQPVAFWCNPISGHNTLYWYLQNLGQGPELLIRYENEEAVDDSQLPKDRFSAERLKGVDSTLKIQPAELGDSAVYLCASSLGDTSGEQFFGPGTRLTVL.

The V call is TRBV20-1, the J call TRBJ1-1, with D perhaps matching TRBD1 (6 bases). Trimming removed 0 bases at V and 10 bases at J, with 18 bases between. Looked up from germline, CDR1 is DFQATT and CDR2 is SNEGSKA (reference sequence). CDR3 length: 14 residues. The CDR3 nucleotides are TGCAGTGCTAGAGATCATAAGGGGGTCCTGTCAGCTTTCTTT. Translated, it gives CSARDHKGVLSAFF.

This clonotype was seen repeatedly, ten times or more. This chain joins TRBV5-6 and TRBJ1-2; the D is unclear. The CDR3 loop spans 11 amino acids. V lost 5 bases to trimming and J lost 5 bases, with 7 bases between them. From germline, CDR1 is SGHDT and CDR2 YYEEEE. The CDR3 reads CASSTGYGYTF. The DNA for the CDR3 is TGTGCCAGCAGTACGGGTTATGGCTACACCTTC.

CDR3 DNA: TGCGCCAGCAGCTTGTCGGGACAGGGACAAGAGACCCAGTACTTC. Protein product: CASSLSGQGQETQYF. J is TRBJ2-5 and V is TRBV5-1; 9 nucleotides align to TRBD1. V trimming: 1 base; J trimming: 2 bases; junction bases outside the gene matches: 3. The CDR3 is made up of 15 amino acids. Germline V gene lookup returns CDR1 SGHRS and CDR2 YFSETQ.

The gene calls are TRBV5-1 and TRBJ2-1; D is perhaps TRBD2 (6 bases). Germline V gives CDR1 SGHRS, CDR2 YFSETQ. This CDR3 is 16 amino acids long. Trimming cost V 3 bases and J 0 bases, with 13 bases left between them. CDR3 nucleotide sequence: TGCGCCAGCAGCTATGGCGGGGCAAGCTCCTACAATGAGCAGTTCTTC. This codes for CASSYGGASSYNEQFF.

The chain joins TRBV5-1 to TRBJ1-5; maybe TRBD1 (6 bases). The V end was cut by 2 bases, the J end by 9 bases, with 12 bases between. The CDR3 totals 13 residues. CDR1 SGHRS and CDR2 YFSETQ come from the germline V gene. CDR3 in amino acids: CASSFDRFRPQHF. The CDR3 nucleotides are TGCGCCAGCAGCTTTGACAGGTTTCGGCCCCAGCATTTT.